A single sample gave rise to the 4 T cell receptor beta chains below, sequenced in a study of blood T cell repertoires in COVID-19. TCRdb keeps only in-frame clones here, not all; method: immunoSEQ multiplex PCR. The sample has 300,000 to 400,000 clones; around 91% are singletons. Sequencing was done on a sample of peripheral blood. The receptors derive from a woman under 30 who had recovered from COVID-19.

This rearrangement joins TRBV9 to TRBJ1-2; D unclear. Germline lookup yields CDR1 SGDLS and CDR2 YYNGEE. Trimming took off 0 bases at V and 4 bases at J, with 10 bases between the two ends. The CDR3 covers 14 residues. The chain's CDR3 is CASSVAAAGYGYTF. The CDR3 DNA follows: TGTGCCAGCAGCGTAGCGGCAGCGGGCTATGGCTACACCTTC.

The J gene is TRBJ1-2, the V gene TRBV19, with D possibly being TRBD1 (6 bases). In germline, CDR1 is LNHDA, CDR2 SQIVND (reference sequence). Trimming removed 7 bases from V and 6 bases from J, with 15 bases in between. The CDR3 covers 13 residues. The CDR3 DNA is TGTGCCAGTAATAACTTGCGGACAGATGGCTACACCTTC. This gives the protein CASNNLRTDGYTF.

The DNA for the CDR3 is TGTGCCAGCAGAACCGGACAGGGAATAGATACGCAGTATTTT. Translating it yields CASRTGQGIDTQYF. V usage is TRBV28 and J usage is TRBJ2-3; 8 bases are a match to TRBD1. J lost 5 bases, V lost 6 bases, and 7 bases had no gene match. The CDR3 loop spans 14 amino acids. Germline V gene lookup returns CDR1 MDHEN and CDR2 SYDVKM.

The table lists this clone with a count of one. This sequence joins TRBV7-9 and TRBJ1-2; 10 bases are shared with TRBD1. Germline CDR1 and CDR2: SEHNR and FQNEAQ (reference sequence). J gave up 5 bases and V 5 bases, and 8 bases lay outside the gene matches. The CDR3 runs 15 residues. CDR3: CASSPRGQGEYGYTF. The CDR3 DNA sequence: TGTGCCAGCAGCCCCCGAGGACAGGGGGAGTATGGCTACACCTTC. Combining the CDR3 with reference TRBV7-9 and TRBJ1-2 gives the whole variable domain DTGVSQNPRHKITKRGQNVTFRCDPISEHNRLYWYRQTLGQGPEFLTYFQNEAQLEKSRLLSDRFSAERPKGSFSTLEIQRTEQGDSAMYLCASSPRGQGEYGYTFGSGTRLTVV.